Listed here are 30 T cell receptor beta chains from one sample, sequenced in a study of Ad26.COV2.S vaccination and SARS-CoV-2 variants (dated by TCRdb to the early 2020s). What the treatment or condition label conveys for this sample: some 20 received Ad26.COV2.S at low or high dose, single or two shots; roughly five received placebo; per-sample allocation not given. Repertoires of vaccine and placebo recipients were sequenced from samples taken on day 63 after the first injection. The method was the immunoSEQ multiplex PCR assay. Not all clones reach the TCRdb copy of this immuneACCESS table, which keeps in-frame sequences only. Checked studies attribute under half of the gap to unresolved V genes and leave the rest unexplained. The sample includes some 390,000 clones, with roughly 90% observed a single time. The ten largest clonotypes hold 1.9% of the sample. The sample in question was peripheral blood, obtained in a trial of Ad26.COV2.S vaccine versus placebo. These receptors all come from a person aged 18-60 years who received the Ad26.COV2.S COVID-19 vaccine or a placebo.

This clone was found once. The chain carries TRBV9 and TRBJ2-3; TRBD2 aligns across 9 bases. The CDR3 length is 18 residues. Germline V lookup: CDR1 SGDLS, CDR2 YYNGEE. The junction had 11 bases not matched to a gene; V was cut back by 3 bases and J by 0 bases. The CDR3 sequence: CASSASPTSGTSTDTQYF. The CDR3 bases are TGTGCCAGCAGCGCATCACCGACTAGCGGAACTAGCACAGATACGCAGTATTTT.

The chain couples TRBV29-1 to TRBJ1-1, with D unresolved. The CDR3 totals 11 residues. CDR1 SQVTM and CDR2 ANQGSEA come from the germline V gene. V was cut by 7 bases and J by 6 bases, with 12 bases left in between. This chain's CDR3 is CSADGFSEAFF. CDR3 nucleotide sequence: TGCAGCGCCGACGGGTTCTCTGAAGCTTTCTTT.

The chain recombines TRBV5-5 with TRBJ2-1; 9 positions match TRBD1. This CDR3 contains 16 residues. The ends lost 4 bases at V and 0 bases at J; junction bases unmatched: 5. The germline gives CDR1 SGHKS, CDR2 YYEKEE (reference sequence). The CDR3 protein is CASSPRDRDSYNEQFF. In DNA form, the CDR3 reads TGTGCCAGCAGCCCCCGGGACAGGGACTCCTACAATGAGCAGTTCTTC.

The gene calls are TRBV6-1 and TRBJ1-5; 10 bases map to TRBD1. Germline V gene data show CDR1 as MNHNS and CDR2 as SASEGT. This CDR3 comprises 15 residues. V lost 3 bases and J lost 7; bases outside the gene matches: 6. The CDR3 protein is CASSEGQGIGQPQHF. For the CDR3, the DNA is TGTGCCAGCAGTGAGGGACAGGGGATCGGGCAGCCCCAGCATTTT.

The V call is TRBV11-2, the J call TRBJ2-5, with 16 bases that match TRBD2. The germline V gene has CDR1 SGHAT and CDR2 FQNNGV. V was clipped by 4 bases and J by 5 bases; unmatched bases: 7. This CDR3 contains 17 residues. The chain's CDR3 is CASSSGTSGRAWETQYF. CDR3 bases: TGTGCCAGCAGCTCCGGGACTAGCGGGAGGGCTTGGGAGACCCAGTACTTC.

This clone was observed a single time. The chain's CDR3 is CASSLRARETQYF. CDR3 sequence (DNA): TGTGCCAGCAGCTTGAGGGCCCGTGAGACCCAGTACTTC. The V and J genes are TRBV11-1 and TRBJ2-5, with D possibly TRBD2 on 5 matching bases. The V gene lost 3 bases and the J gene lost 5 bases, with 10 bases spanning the gap. Germline CDR1 and CDR2: SGHAT and FQDESV (reference sequence). The CDR3 is 13 amino acids.

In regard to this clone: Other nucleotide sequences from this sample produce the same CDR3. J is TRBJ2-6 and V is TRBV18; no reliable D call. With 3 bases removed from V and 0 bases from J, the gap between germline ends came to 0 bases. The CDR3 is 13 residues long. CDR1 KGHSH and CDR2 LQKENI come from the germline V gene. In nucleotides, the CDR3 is TGTGCCAGCTCACCCTCTGGGGCCAACGTCCTGACTTTC. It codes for CASSPSGANVLTF.

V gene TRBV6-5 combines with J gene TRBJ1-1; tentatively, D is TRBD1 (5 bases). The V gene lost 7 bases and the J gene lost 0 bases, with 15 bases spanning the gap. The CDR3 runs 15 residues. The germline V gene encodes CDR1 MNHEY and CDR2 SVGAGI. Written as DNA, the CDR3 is TGTGCCAGCAACCTCAACCGGGGGGTGAACACTGAAGCTTTCTTT. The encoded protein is CASNLNRGVNTEAFF.

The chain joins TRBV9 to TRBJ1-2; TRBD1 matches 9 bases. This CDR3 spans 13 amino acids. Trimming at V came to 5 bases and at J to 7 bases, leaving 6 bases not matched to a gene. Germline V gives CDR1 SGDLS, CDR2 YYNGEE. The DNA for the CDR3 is TGTGCCAGCAGTATGACAGGGGGTGGTGGCTACACCTTC. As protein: CASSMTGGGGYTF.

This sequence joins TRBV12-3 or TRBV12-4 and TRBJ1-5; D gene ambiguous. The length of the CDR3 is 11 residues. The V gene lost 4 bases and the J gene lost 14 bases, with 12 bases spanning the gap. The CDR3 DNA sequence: TGTGCCAGCAGTTCAAGGACGGGTAAGCATTTT. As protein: CASSSRTGKHF.

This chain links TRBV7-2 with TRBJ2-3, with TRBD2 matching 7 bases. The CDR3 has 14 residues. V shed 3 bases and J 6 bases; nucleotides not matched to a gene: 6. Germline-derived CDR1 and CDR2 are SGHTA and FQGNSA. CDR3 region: CASSFGLGWDTQYF. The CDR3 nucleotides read TGTGCCAGCAGCTTCGGACTAGGATGGGATACGCAGTATTTT.

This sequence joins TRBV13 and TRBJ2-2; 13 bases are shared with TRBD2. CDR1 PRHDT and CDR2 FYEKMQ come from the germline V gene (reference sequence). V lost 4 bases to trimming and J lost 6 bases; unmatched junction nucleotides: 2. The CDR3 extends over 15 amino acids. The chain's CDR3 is CASSSGLAGAGELFF. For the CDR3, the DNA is TGTGCCAGCAGCTCAGGACTAGCGGGAGCCGGGGAGCTGTTTTTT.

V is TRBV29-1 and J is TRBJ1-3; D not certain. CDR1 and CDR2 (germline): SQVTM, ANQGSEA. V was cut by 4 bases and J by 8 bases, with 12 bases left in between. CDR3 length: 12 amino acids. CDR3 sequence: CSVAGEWDTIYF. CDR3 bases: TGCAGCGTTGCAGGAGAGTGGGACACCATATATTTT.

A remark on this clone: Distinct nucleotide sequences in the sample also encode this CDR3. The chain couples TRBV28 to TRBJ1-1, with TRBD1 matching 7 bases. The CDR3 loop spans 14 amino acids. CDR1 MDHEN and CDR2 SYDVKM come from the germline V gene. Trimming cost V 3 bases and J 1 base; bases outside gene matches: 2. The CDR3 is CASSLGQRNTEAFF. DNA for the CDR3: TGTGCCAGCAGTTTGGGACAGCGGAACACTGAAGCTTTCTTT.

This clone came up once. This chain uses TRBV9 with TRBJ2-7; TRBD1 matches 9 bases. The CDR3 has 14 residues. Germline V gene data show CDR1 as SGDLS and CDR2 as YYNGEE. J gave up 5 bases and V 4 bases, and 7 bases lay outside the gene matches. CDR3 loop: CASSPPGQGNEQYF. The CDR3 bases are TGTGCCAGCAGCCCCCCGGGACAGGGAAACGAGCAGTACTTC.

CDR3 region: CASSRTFQETQYF. The CDR3 nucleotides read TGTGCCAGCTCACGGACATTCCAAGAGACCCAGTACTTC. The V call is TRBV18, the J call TRBJ2-5; maybe TRBD1 (5 bases). In germline, CDR1 is KGHSH, CDR2 LQKENI. The CDR3 totals 13 residues. V was shortened by 4 bases and J by 1 base, with 7 bases between the two germline ends.

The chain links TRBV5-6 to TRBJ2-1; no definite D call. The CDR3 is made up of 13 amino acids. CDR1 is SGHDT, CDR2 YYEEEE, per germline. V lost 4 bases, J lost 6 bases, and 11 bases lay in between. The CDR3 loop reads CASSPRNGNEQFF. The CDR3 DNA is TGTGCCAGCAGCCCACGCAACGGCAATGAGCAGTTCTTC. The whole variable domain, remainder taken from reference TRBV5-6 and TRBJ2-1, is DAGVTQSPTHLIKTRGQQVTLRCSPKSGHDTVSWYQQALGQGPQFIFQYYEEEERQRGNFPDRFSGHQFPNYSSELNVNALLLGDSALYLCASSPRNGNEQFFGPGTRLTVL.

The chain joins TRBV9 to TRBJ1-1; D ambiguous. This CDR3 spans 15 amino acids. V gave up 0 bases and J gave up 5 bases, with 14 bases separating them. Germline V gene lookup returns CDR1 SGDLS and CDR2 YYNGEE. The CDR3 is CASSVEPAKTTEAFF. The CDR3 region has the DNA TGTGCCAGCAGCGTAGAGCCTGCTAAAACAACTGAAGCTTTCTTT. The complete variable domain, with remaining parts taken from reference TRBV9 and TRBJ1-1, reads DSGVTQTPKHLITATGQRVTLRCSPRSGDLSVYWYQQSLDQGLQFLIQYYNGEERAKGNILERFSAQQFPDLHSELNLSSLELGDSALYFCASSVEPAKTTEAFFGQGTRLTVV.

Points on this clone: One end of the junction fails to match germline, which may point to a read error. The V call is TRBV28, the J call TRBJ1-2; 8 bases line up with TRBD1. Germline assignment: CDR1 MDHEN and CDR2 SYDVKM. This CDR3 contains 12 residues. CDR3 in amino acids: CTAGGLIYGYTF. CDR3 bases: TGCACTGCAGGGGGCTTAATCTATGGCTACACCTTC.

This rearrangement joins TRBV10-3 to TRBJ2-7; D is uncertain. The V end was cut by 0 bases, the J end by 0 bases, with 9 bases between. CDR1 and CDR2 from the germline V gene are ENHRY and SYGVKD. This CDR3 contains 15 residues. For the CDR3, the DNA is TGTGCCATCAGTGAGTCGATGGCAACCTCCTACGAGCAGTACTTC. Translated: CAISESMATSYEQYF.

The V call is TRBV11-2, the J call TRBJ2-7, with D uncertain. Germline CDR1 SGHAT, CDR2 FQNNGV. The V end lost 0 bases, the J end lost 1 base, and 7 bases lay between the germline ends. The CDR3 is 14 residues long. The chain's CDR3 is CASSLERISYEQYF. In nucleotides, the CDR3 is TGTGCCAGCAGCTTAGAAAGAATATCCTACGAGCAGTACTTC.

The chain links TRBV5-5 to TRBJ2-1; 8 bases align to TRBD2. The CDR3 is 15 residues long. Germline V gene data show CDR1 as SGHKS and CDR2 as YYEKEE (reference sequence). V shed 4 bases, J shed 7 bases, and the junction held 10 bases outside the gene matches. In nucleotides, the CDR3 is TGTGCCAGCAGCGCCCTTTTAGCGGGAAGAAATGAGCAGTTCTTC. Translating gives CASSALLAGRNEQFF.

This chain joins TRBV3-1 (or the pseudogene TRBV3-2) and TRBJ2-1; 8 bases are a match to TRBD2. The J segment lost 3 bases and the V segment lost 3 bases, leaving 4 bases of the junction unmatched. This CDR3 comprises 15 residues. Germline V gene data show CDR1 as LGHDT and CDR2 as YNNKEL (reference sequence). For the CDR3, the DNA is TGTGCCAGCAGCCAGGGCGGGAGGCTCTACAATGAGCAGTTCTTC. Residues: CASSQGGRLYNEQFF.

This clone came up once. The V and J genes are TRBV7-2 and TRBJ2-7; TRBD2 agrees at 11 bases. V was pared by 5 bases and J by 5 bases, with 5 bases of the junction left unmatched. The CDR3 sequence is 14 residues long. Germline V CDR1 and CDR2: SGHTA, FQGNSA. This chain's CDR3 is CASSRPSGRNEQYF. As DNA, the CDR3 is TGTGCCAGCAGCCGGCCTAGCGGGAGGAACGAGCAGTACTTC.

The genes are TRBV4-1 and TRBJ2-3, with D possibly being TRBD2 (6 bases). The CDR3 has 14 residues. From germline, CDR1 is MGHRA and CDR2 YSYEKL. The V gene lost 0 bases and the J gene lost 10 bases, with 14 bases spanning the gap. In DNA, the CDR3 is TGCGCCAGCAGCCAAGAAGGGTCTAGCGTCGCGCAGTATTTT. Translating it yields CASSQEGSSVAQYF.

For the CDR3, the DNA is TGTGCCAGCAGTTTGGTCATGACGGGTTTCGGGACTCAGCCCCAGCATTTT. Amino acids: CASSLVMTGFGTQPQHF. The J gene is TRBJ1-5, the V gene TRBV28; D is perhaps TRBD1 (5 bases). The germline V and J ends were trimmed by 3 bases and 6 bases, with 21 bases remaining between them. This CDR3 is 17 amino acids long. Germline V gene lookup returns CDR1 MDHEN and CDR2 SYDVKM.

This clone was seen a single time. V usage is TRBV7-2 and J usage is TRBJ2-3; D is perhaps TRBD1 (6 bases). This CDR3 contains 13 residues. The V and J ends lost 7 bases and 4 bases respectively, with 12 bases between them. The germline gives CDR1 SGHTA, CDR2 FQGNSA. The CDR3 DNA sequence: TGTGCCAGCAAAAGTGGGGGCCCAGATACGCAGTATTTT. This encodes CASKSGGPDTQYF.

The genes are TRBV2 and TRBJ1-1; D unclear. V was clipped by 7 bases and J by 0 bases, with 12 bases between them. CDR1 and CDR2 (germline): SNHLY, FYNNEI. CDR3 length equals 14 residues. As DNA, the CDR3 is TGTGCCAGCAACCCGATGGGGATGAACACTGAAGCTTTCTTT. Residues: CASNPMGMNTEAFF.

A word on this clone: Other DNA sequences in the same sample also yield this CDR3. CDR3 sequence reads: CASSMGSYEQYF. CDR3 DNA sequence: TGTGCCAGTAGTATGGGTTCCTACGAGCAGTACTTC. The chain employs TRBV19 and TRBJ2-7; no reliable D call. V was trimmed by 3 bases and J by 1 base, leaving 4 bases between them. Per germline, CDR1 LNHDA and CDR2 SQIVND (reference sequence). The CDR3 has 12 residues.

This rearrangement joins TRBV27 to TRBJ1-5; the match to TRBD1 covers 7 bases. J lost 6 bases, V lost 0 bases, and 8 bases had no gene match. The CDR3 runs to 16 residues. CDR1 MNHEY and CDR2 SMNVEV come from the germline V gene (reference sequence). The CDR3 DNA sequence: TGTGCCAGCAGTTTATCCGCACAGGGGAACAGTCAGCCCCAGCATTTT. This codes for CASSLSAQGNSQPQHF.